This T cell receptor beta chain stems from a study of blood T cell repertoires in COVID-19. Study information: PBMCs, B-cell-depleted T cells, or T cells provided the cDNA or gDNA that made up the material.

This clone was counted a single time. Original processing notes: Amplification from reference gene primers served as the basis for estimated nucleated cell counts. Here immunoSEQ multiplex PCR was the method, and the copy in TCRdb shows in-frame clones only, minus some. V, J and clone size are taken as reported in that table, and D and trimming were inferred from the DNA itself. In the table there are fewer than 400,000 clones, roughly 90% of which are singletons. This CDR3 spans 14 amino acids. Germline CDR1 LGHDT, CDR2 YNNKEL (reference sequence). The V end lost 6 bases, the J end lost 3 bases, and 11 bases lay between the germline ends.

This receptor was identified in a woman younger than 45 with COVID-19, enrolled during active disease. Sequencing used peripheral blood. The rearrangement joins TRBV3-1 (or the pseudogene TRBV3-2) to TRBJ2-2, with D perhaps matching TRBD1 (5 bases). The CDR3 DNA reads TGTGCCAGCAGTTTAGGCAGGGACACCGGGGAGCTGTTTTTT. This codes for CASSLGRDTGELFF.